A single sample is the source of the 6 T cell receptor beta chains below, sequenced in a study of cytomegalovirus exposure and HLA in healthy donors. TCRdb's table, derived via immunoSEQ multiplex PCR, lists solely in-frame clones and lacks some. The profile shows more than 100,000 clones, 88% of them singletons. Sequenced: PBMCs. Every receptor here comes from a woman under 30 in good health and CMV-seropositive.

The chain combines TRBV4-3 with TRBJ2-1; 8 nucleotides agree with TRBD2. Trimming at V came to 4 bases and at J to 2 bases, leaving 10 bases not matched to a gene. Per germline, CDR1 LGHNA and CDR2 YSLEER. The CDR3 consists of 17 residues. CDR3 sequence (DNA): TGCGCCAGCAGCCCCCGGGAGGGGATCGGTGCCTACAATGAGCAGTTCTTC. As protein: CASSPREGIGAYNEQFF.

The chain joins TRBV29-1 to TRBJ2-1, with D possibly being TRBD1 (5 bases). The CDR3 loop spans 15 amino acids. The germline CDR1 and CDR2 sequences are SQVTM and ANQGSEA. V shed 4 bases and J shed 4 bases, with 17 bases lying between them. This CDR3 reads CSVAQDPRSYNEQFF. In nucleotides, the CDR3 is TGCAGCGTTGCACAGGATCCCCGCTCTTACAATGAGCAGTTCTTC.

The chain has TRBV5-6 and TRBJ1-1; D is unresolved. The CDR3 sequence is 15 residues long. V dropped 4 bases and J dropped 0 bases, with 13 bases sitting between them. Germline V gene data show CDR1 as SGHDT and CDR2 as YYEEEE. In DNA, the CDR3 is TGTGCCAGCAGCGGAAAGGACGGGATGAACACTGAAGCTTTCTTT. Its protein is CASSGKDGMNTEAFF.

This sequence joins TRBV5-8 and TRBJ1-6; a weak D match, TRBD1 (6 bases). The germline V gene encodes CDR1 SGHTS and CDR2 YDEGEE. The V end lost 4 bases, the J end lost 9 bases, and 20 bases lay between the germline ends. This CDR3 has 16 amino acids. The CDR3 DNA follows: TGTGCCAGCAGCCCTCAGAGGGGGACAAGACTTTCACCCCTCCACTTT. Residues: CASSPQRGTRLSPLHF. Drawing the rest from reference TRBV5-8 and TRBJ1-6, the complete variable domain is EAGVTQSPTHLIKTRGQQATLRCSPISGHTSVYWYQQALGLGLQFLLWYDEGEERNRGNFPPRFSGRQFPNYSSELNVNALELEDSALYLCASSPQRGTRLSPLHFGNGTRLTVT.

CDR3 DNA: TGTGCCAGCAGCTCCCAGAGGGGCTGGGGGGGCTACAATGAGCAGTTCTTC. Its protein is CASSSQRGWGGYNEQFF. The V and J genes are TRBV28 and TRBJ2-1; 7 nucleotides match TRBD2. The CDR3 covers 17 residues. The V segment lost 6 bases and the J segment 3 bases; nucleotides outside the gene matches: 14. From germline, CDR1 is MDHEN and CDR2 SYDVKM.

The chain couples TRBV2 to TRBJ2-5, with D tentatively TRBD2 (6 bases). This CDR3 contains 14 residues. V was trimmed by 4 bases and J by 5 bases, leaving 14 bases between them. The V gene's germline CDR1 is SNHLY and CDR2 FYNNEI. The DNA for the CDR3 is TGTGCCAGCAGTGCAAGGAGGGGCCGGGAGACCCAGTACTTC. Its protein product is CASSARRGRETQYF.